This TCR beta chain originates from a study of beta chain features in type 1 diabetes. The study's findings and limits: Shorter TCRB CDR3s, moderately but significantly so, were found in Type 1 diabetes patients in all four CD4+ subsets. Sequencing of cDNA might inflate the share of cells that strongly express TCR. The naive, central memory and Treg TCRB repertoires looked more alike in patients than they did in healthy donors.

Of the isolated RNA, all was reverse transcribed, and so the sequenced material was expressed TCRB transcripts. A few million reads, on average, came from each naive, central memory and regulatory T cell sample. Only in-frame clones appear in the TCRdb table, and some are missing; sequencing was by immunoSEQ multiplex PCR. Counted here are a few hundred thousand clones, 9.6% occurring once; the ten biggest clones make up approximately 0.6%. About this clone: What it recognizes is unknown.

CDR3 size: 13 residues. Germline V gene data show CDR1 as SEHNR and CDR2 as FQNEAQ (reference sequence). Trimming at V came to 5 bases and at J to 16 bases, leaving 9 bases not matched to a gene. The chain carries TRBV7-9 and TRBJ2-1; 12 bases are shared with TRBD2. Input material: central memory CD4+ T cells from blood. This receptor was identified in a man aged 25-45 years with type 1 diabetes. CDR3 DNA sequence: TGTGCCAGCAGCCCCCTAGCGGGAGGGCCTAATTTCTTC. Translating gives CASSPLAGGPNFF. The whole variable domain, filled in from reference TRBV7-9 and TRBJ2-1, reads DTGVSQNPRHKITKRGQNVTFRCDPISEHNRLYWYRQTLGQGPEFLTYFQNEAQLEKSRLLSDRFSAERPKGSFSTLEIQRTEQGDSAMYLCASSPLAGGPNFFGPGTRLTVL.